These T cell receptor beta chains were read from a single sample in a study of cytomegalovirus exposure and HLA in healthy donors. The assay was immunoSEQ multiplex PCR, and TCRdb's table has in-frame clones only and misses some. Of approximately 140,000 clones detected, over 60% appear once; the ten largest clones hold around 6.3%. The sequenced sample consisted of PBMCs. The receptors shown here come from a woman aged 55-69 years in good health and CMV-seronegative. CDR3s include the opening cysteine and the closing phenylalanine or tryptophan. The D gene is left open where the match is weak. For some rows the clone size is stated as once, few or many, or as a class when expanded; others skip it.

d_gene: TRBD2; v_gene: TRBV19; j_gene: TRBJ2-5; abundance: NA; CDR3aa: CASRGGVETQYF; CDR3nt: TGTGCCAGTAGGGGAGGGGTTGAGACCCAGTACTTC
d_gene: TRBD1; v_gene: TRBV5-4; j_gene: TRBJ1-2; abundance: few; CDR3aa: CASSLPTGGGGYGYTF; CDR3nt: TGTGCCAGCAGCTTGCCCACAGGGGGCGGTGGCTATGGCTACACCTTC
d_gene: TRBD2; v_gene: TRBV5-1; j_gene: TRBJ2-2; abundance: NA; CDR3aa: CASSPIAGRAGELFF; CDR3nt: TGCGCCAGCAGCCCAATAGCGGGAAGGGCCGGGGAGCTGTTTTTT
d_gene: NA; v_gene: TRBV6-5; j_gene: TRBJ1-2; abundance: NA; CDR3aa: CASSFGGSRYGYTF; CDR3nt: TGTGCCAGCAGTTTTGGGGGGTCACGGTATGGCTACACCTTC
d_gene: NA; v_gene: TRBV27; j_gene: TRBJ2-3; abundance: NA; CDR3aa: CASSLFERADTQYF; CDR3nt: TGTGCCAGCAGTTTATTCGAGAGGGCAGATACGCAGTATTTT
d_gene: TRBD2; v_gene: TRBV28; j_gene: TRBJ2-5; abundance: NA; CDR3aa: CASSRSGRETQYF; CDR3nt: TGTGCCAGCAGTCGTAGCGGGAGGGAGACCCAGTACTTC
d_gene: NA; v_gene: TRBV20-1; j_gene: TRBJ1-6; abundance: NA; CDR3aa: CSASDRMFLHF; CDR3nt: TGCAGTGCTTCTGACAGGATGTTCCTCCACTTT
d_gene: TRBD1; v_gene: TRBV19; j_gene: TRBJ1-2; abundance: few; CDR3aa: CASSISTGGNYGYTF; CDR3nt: TGTGCCAGTAGTATCTCGACAGGGGGTAACTATGGCTACACCTTC
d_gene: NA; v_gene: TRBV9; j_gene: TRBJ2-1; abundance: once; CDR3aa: CASSAASAGGEQFF; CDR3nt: TGTGCCAGCAGCGCTGCCTCGGCCGGGGGTGAGCAGTTCTTC
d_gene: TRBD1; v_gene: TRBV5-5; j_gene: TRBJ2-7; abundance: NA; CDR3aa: CASSHTGGNYEQYF; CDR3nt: TGTGCCAGCAGCCATACAGGGGGAAATTACGAGCAGTACTTC
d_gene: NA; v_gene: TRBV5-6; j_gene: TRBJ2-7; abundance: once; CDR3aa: CASSLASYEQYF; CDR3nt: TGTGCCAGCAGCTTGGCGTCCTACGAGCAGTACTTC
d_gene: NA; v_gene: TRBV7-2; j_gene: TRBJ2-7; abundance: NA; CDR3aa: CASSPSLSEQYF; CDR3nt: TGTGCCAGCAGCCCGAGTCTCTCCGAGCAGTACTTC
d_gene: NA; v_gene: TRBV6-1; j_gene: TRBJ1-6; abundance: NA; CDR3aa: CASSEVIMGSGSSYNSPLHF; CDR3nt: TGTGCCAGCAGTGAAGTTATCATGGGGTCCGGGAGCTCCTATAATTCACCCCTCCACTTT
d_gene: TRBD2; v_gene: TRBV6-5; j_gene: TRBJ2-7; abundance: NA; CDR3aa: CASSFGLAGEQYF; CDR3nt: TGTGCCAGCAGTTTTGGACTAGCGGGGGAGCAGTACTTC
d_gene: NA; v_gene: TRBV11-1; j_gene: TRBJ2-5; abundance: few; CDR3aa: CASSLEFGGRGVETQYF; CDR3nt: TGTGCCAGCAGCTTAGAGTTTGGCGGGCGGGGAGTGGAGACCCAGTACTTC
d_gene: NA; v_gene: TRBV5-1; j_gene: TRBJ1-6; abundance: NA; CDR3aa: CASSLAGHYNSPLHF; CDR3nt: TGCGCCAGCAGCTTGGCCGGTCACTATAATTCACCCCTCCACTTT
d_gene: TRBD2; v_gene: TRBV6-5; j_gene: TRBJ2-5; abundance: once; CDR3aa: CASSYRALAVEETQYF; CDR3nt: TGTGCCAGCAGTTACCGGGCACTAGCGGTAGAAGAGACCCAGTACTTC
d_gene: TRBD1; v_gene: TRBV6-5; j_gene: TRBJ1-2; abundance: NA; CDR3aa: CASSLRGKLNYGYTF; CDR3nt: TGTGCCAGCAGTCTCAGGGGGAAGTTAAACTATGGCTACACCTTC
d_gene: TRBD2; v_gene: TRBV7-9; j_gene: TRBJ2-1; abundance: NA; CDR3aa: CASSAPAGADYNEQFF; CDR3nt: TGTGCCAGCAGCGCCCCAGCGGGGGCTGACTACAATGAGCAGTTCTTC
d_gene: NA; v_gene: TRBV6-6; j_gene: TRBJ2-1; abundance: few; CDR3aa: CASSSSSYNEQFF; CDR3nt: TGTGCCAGCAGCTCGAGCTCCTACAATGAGCAGTTCTTC
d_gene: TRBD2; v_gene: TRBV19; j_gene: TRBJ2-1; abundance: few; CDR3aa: CASNGAGGGNEQFF; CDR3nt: TGTGCCAGTAACGGAGCGGGAGGAGGCAATGAGCAGTTCTTC
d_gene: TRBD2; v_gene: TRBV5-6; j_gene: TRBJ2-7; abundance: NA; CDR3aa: CASSLGLAGDEEQYF; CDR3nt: TGTGCCAGCAGCTTGGGGCTAGCGGGAGATGAAGAGCAGTACTTC
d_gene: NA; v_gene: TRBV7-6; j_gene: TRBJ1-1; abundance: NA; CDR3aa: CASSLQGWSTEAFF; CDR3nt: TGTGCCAGCAGCTTACAGGGGTGGAGCACTGAAGCTTTCTTT
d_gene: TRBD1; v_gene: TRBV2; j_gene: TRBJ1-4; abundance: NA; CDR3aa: CASRGQGYEKLFF; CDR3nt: TGTGCCAGCAGGGGACAGGGATATGAAAAACTGTTTTTT
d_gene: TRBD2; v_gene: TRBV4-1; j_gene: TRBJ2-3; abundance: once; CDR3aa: CASSLLAGGVNTQYF; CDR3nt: TGCGCCAGCAGCTTACTAGCGGGAGGGGTGAATACGCAGTATTTT
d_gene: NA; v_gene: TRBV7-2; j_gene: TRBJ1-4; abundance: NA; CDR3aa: CASSSVVDFNEKLFF; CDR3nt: TGTGCCAGCAGTTCGGTGGTAGACTTTAATGAAAAACTGTTTTTT
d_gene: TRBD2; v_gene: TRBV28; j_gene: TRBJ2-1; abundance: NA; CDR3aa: CASSPTGTSGNTQFF; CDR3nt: TGTGCCAGCAGTCCGACCGGGACTAGCGGGAATACTCAGTTCTTC
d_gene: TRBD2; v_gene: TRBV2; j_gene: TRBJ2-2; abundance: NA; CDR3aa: CASKLASGDTGELFF; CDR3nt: TGTGCCAGCAAACTTGCTAGCGGGGACACCGGGGAGCTGTTTTTT
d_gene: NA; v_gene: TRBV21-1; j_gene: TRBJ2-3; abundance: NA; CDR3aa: CASSAPGLAGCTDTQYF; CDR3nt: TGTGCCAGCAGCGCCCCGGGACTAGCGGGTTGCACAGATACGCAGTATTTT
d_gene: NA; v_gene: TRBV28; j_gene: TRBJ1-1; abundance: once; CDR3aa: CASSPQGNPEAFF; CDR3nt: TGTGCCAGCAGCCCCCAGGGAAACCCTGAAGCTTTCTTT
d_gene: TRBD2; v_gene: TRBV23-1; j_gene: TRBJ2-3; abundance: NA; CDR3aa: CASSRGGSTDTQYF; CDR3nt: TGCGCCAGCAGTCGGGGCGGGAGTACAGATACGCAGTATTTT
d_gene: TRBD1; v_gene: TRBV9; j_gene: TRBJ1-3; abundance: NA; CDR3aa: CASSPEGAGGNTIYF; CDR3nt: TGTGCCAGCAGCCCAGAGGGGGCGGGTGGAAACACCATATATTTT
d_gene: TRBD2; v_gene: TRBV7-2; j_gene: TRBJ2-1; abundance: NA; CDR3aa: CASSPGLGRGNEQFF; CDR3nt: TGTGCCAGCAGCCCCGGACTAGGGCGGGGCAATGAGCAGTTCTTC
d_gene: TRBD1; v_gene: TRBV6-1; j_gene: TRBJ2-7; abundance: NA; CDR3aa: CASSEIGTGDYYERYF; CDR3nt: TGTGCCAGCAGTGAAATAGGGACAGGGGATTACTACGAGCGGTACTTC
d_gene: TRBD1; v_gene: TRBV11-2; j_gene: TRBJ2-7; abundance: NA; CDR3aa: CASSQGTGDKQYF; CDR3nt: TGTGCCAGCAGCCAAGGGACAGGGGACAAGCAGTACTTC
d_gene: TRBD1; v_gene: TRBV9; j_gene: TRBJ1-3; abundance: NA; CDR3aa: CASSAGQGRTGNTIYF; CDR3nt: TGTGCCAGCAGCGCCGGACAGGGGAGGACTGGAAACACCATATATTTT
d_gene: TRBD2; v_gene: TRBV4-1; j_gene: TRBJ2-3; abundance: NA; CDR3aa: CASSQLAVTDTQYF; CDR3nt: TGCGCCAGCAGCCAACTAGCGGTCACAGATACGCAGTATTTT
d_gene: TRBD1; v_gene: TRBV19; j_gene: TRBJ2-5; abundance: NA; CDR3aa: CASRRTGGPQETQYF; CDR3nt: TGTGCCAGTAGGCGGACAGGGGGGCCTCAAGAGACCCAGTACTTC
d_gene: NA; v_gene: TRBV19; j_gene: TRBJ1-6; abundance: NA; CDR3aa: CASSPLGGNSPLHF; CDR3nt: TGTGCCAGTAGTCCCCTGGGGGGAAATTCACCCCTCCACTTT
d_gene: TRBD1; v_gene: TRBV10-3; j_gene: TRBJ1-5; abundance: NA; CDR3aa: CAIKAAGGSNQPQHF; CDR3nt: TGTGCCATCAAGGCGGCAGGGGGGTCAAATCAGCCCCAGCATTTT